This T cell receptor beta chain derives from a study of siplizumab effects on memory and regulatory T cells. Broader study findings: Tregs proliferating in siplizumab cultures lacked confirmation of their suppressive function.

Using immunoSEQ multiplex PCR, the repertoire was profiled, and TCRdb retains in-frame clones only, with some absent. The top ten clones hold less than 45% of a sample with tens of thousands of clones, over 85% of them seen once. The germline V gene encodes CDR1 MNHEY and CDR2 SVGAGI. Trimming removed 2 bases at V and 5 bases at J, with 13 bases between. There are 15 residues in the CDR3. This clone was seen once. Its antigen is unidentified. This sequence joins TRBV6-5 and TRBJ1-5; D not resolved. The receptor comes from a human donor in good health. Sequences were obtained from CD8+ T cells sorted from blood. The chain's CDR3 is CASSYPRGGDQPQHF. CDR3 nucleotide sequence: TGTGCCAGCAGTTACCCGCGCGGCGGGGATCAGCCCCAGCATTTT.